The 20 T cell receptor beta chains below were found in one sample sequenced in a study of T cells in Graves' hyperthyroidism and ophthalmopathy. TCR beta CDR3 region amplification was performed from RNA transcripts. A first-round RT-PCR of the TCR CDR3 used the HTBI primer set. TCRdb processed the multiplex PCR reads anew with MiXCR; each CDR3 protein has one entry. The table has 300,000 to 450,000 distinct CDR3 sequences, roughly 18% seen once. Sequencing was done on a sample of blood. These receptors were taken from a woman aged 40 to 50 with Graves' ophthalmopathy.

This clonotype was counted ten times or more. The CDR3 reads CASSKVRGTEAFF. CDR3 nucleotides: TGTGCCAGTAGTAAGGTCCGCGGAACTGAAGCTTTCTTT. This chain uses TRBV19 with TRBJ1-1; D unclear. This CDR3 is 13 amino acids long. Trimming pared 4 bases from V and 5 bases from J, leaving 11 bases between. CDR1 LNHDA and CDR2 SQIVND come from the germline V gene (reference sequence).

This clonotype was detected ten times or more. This sequence joins TRBV7-3 and TRBJ2-2; a weak D match, TRBD1 (5 bases). The CDR3 has 13 amino acids. Trimming stripped 5 bases from V and 5 bases from J, with 9 bases between. The V gene's germline CDR1 is SGHTA and CDR2 FQGTGA. In DNA form, the CDR3 reads TGTGCCAGCAGCCCGACAGTAACCGGGGAGCTGTTTTTT. Encoded protein: CASSPTVTGELFF.

A word on this clonotype: A much larger clonotype is one base distant, so this may be a read error. The chain is built from TRBV7-9 and TRBJ2-7, with 8 bases lining up with TRBD2. In germline, CDR1 is SEHNR, CDR2 FQNEAQ (reference sequence). V gave up 5 bases and J gave up 7 bases; unmatched junction bases: 13. The CDR3 sequence is 15 residues long. Here the CDR3 reads CASSPLAGPTVEQYF. CDR3 bases: TGTGCCAGCAGCCCTTTAGCGGGACCCACCGTGGAGCAGTACTTC. Variable domain in full (rest from reference TRBV7-9 and TRBJ2-7): DTGVSQNPRHKITKRGQNVTFRCDPISEHNRLYWYRQTLGQGPEFLTYFQNEAQLEKSRLLSDRFSAERPKGSFSTLEIQRTEQGDSAMYLCASSPLAGPTVEQYFGPGTRLTVT.

The V and J genes are TRBV3-1 and TRBJ2-4, with a weak D call TRBD2 (6 bases). V lost 4 bases, J lost 8 bases, and 12 bases lay in between. Germline values: CDR1 LGHDT, CDR2 YNNKEL (reference sequence). The CDR3 extends over 13 amino acids. The DNA of the CDR3 is TGTGCCAGCAGCCCCCCGGCGGGGCACATTCAGTACTTC. Translated, it gives CASSPPAGHIQYF.

This clonotype has a count of ten or more. This chain connects TRBV7-8 to TRBJ2-5; tentative D call: TRBD2 (6 bases). The V end lost 3 bases, the J end lost 7 bases, and 15 bases lay between the germline ends. CDR3 length equals 14 residues. Germline loops: CDR1 SGHVS, CDR2 FQNEAQ. CDR3 sequence: CASSFPSDRGTQYF. In DNA, the CDR3 is TGTGCCAGCAGCTTTCCTAGCGACCGTGGGACCCAGTACTTC.

This clonotype was seen many times. The V and J genes are TRBV3-1 and TRBJ2-7, with 7 bases identical to TRBD1. The J segment lost 3 bases and the V segment lost 1 base, leaving 6 bases of the junction unmatched. Per germline, CDR1 LGHDT and CDR2 YNNKEL (reference sequence). CDR3 length: 15 residues. CDR3 loop: CASSQGGTAIYEQYF. The CDR3 DNA reads as TGTGCCAGCAGCCAAGGTGGGACAGCTATCTACGAGCAGTACTTC.

This clonotype has at least ten counts. The gene calls are TRBV7-2 and TRBJ2-7, with TRBD1 matching over 9 bases. The CDR3 is made up of 16 amino acids. V was pared by 5 bases and J by 0 bases, with 8 bases of the junction left unmatched. From germline, CDR1 is SGHTA and CDR2 FQGNSA. The CDR3 region has the DNA TGTGCCAGCAGCCCGGGACAGGGATTGGGCTCCTACGAGCAGTACTTC. Amino acid sequence: CASSPGQGLGSYEQYF.

This clonotype has at least ten counts. V gene TRBV15 combines with J gene TRBJ2-2, with TRBD2 matching over 8 bases. Trimming took 2 bases from V and 8 from J; bases not matched to a gene: 7. Germline CDR1 and CDR2: LNHNV and YYDKDF (reference sequence). This CDR3 comprises 15 residues. Here the CDR3 reads CATSRRSGSLGELFF. The CDR3 nucleotides are TGTGCCACCAGCAGACGAAGCGGGAGTTTGGGGGAGCTGTTTTTT.

This clonotype showed up many times. V and J are TRBV6-2 or TRBV6-3 and TRBJ2-7; D unresolved. The CDR3 consists of 12 residues. V lost 6 bases, J lost 3 bases, and 9 bases lay in between. The germline V gene has CDR1 MNHEY and CDR2 SVGEGT. The CDR3 region is CASSQVNYEQYF. The CDR3 bases are TGTGCCAGCAGCCAGGTTAACTACGAGCAGTACTTC.

This clonotype was seen many times. As DNA, the CDR3 is TGTGCCAGCAGTTTATGGGCGGGGACAGGGGTCGGCCAGCCCCAGCATTTT. Translated: CASSLWAGTGVGQPQHF. The rearrangement joins TRBV28 to TRBJ1-5; the match to TRBD1 covers 10 bases. J lost 7 bases, V lost 0 bases, and 9 bases had no gene match. The CDR3 contains 17 residues. The germline V gene has CDR1 MDHEN and CDR2 SYDVKM. Drawing the rest from reference TRBV28 and TRBJ1-5, the complete variable domain is DVKVTQSSRYLVKRTGEKVFLECVQDMDHENMFWYRQDPGLGLRLIYFSYDVKMKEKGDIPEGYSVSREKKERFSLILESASTNQTSMYLCASSLWAGTGVGQPQHFGDGTRLSIL.

The CDR3 here is CASSQALGDTQYF. Written as DNA, the CDR3 is TGTGCCAGCAGCCAAGCCCTCGGAGATACGCAGTATTTT. The chain links TRBV3-1 to TRBJ2-3; D not resolved. This CDR3 region has 13 residues. The germline V and J ends were trimmed by 1 base and 5 bases, with 7 bases remaining between them. The germline gives CDR1 LGHDT, CDR2 YNNKEL (reference sequence).

Many counts were recorded for this clonotype. The chain combines TRBV15 with TRBJ1-3; no clear D. Deletions cut 0 bases from V and 0 bases from J, with 12 bases between. The CDR3 sequence is 17 residues long. Germline assignment: CDR1 LNHNV and CDR2 YYDKDF (reference sequence). The CDR3 DNA follows: TGTGCCACCAGCAGAGATCCTCGGGGTAACTCTGGAAACACCATATATTTT. Protein: CATSRDPRGNSGNTIYF.

At least ten counts were recorded for this clonotype. The CDR3 protein is CASSLERMANYGYTF. The DNA for the CDR3 is TGTGCCAGCAGTTTGGAACGGATGGCAAACTATGGCTACACCTTC. V and J are TRBV28 and TRBJ1-2; no definite D call. V was cut by 3 bases and J by 2 bases, with 13 bases left in between. Germline V gene sequence: CDR1 MDHEN, CDR2 SYDVKM. The CDR3 contains 15 residues.

V is TRBV6-2 or TRBV6-3 and J is TRBJ1-1; D remains unclear. V dropped 2 bases and J dropped 8 bases, with 9 bases sitting between them. Germline CDR1 MNHEY, CDR2 SVGEGT. The CDR3 is made up of 12 amino acids. The CDR3, as DNA: TGTGCCAGCAGTTACGAGGGAGGAGAAGCTTTCTTT. Amino acids: CASSYEGGEAFF.

V usage is TRBV28 and J usage is TRBJ1-1; 10 bases fit TRBD1. V dropped 3 bases and J dropped 6; count of bases not matched to a gene: 7. Germline V gives CDR1 MDHEN, CDR2 SYDVKM. This CDR3 contains 15 residues. In DNA, the CDR3 is TGTGCCAGCAGTTTTGACAGGGGGCGCTTCGCTGAAGCTTTCTTT. Translated: CASSFDRGRFAEAFF.

This clonotype was picked up many times. The chain couples TRBV6-1 to TRBJ2-7; 7 bases fit TRBD1. This CDR3 has 14 amino acids. CDR1 is MNHNS, CDR2 SASEGT, per germline. V gave up 0 bases and J gave up 7 bases; unmatched junction bases: 6. CDR3: CASSEALTGVEQYF. Here the CDR3 DNA reads TGTGCCAGCAGTGAAGCCCTCACAGGGGTTGAGCAGTACTTC.

This clonotype came up many times. The chain has TRBV6-5 and TRBJ1-3; D uncertain. Germline V lookup: CDR1 MNHEY, CDR2 SVGAGI. The CDR3 extends over 16 amino acids. Trimming left V 0 bases short and J 0 bases short, with 9 bases between. The CDR3 region is CASSYSMSFSGNTIYF. CDR3 coding DNA: TGTGCCAGCAGTTACTCGATGTCATTCTCTGGAAACACCATATATTTT.

This clonotype was counted at least ten times. The chain carries TRBV2 and TRBJ2-5; 7 nucleotides line up with TRBD2. The CDR3 extends over 13 amino acids. Trimming cost V 7 bases and J 4 bases; bases outside gene matches: 6. Germline V gene data show CDR1 as SNHLY and CDR2 as FYNNEI. In DNA form, the CDR3 reads TGTGCCAGCACAGGCGGGAGAAGAGAGACCCAGTACTTC. Translating it yields CASTGGRRETQYF.

This clonotype has a count of ten or more. CDR3 nucleotides: TGCGCCAGCAGCCAACAGGATACCATGAACACTGAAGCTTTCTTT. Translating it yields CASSQQDTMNTEAFF. The rearrangement uses TRBV4-1 and TRBJ1-1, with unresolved D. The CDR3 has 15 amino acids. Per germline, CDR1 MGHRA and CDR2 YSYEKL. Trimming took off 2 bases at V and 0 bases at J, with 10 bases between the two ends.

This clonotype was observed many times. The J gene is TRBJ1-2, the V gene TRBV14; D is possibly TRBD1 (6 bases). V lost 6 bases to trimming and J lost 7 bases, with 9 bases between them. The CDR3 spans 11 residues. Germline CDR1 is SGHDN and CDR2 is FVKESK. The CDR3 coding sequence is TGTGCCAGCAGTACAGGGTCTGGCTACACCTTC. Amino acids: CASSTGSGYTF.